The 7 T cell receptor beta chains presented below share a single source sample, sequenced in a study of T-cell reconstitution after alpha-beta-depleted transplantation in children. Unique molecular identifiers were used to barcode this TCRbeta library. From the PCR reads, TCRdb called clonotypes with MiXCR, one entry per CDR3 protein. The sample shows about 72,000 distinct CDR3 sequences, about 6.7% of them seen only once. Sample: PBMCs from the stem cell graft donor, taken from the stem cell graft. The source is a human donor who donated a stem cell graft to a child with acute lymphoblastic leukemia.

This clonotype showed up just a few times. The rearrangement joins TRBV19 to TRBJ1-6; D is perhaps TRBD1 (5 bases). The CDR3 sequence is 15 residues long. V lost 5 bases, J lost 6 bases, and 14 bases lay in between. Germline lookup yields CDR1 LNHDA and CDR2 SQIVND (reference sequence). The CDR3: CASSEDPGRNSPLHF. The CDR3 DNA sequence: TGTGCCAGTAGTGAAGACCCAGGGCGTAATTCACCCCTCCACTTT.

This clonotype has a count of ten or more. The V call is TRBV29-1, the J call TRBJ2-2; 8 bases line up with TRBD1. The CDR3 is 16 amino acids. Germline V gives CDR1 SQVTM, CDR2 ANQGSEA. With 3 bases clipped from V and 1 base from J, the junction kept 7 bases outside the gene matches. CDR3: CSVDQRGTGNTGELFF. The CDR3 DNA follows: TGCAGCGTTGACCAGCGCGGGACAGGGAACACCGGGGAGCTGTTTTTT.

Worth noting for this clonotype: One end of the junction fails to match germline, which may point to a read error. The V gene is TRBV7-7, the J gene TRBJ2-7; 9 bases map to TRBD2. The germline V gene has CDR1 SSHAT and CDR2 FNYEAQ (reference sequence). The CDR3 has 14 amino acids. CDR3 region: CASSPVAGDYEQYF. The CDR3 DNA follows: TGTGCTAGCAGTCCTGTAGCGGGGGACTACGAGCAGTACTTC. The full variable domain, in which reference TRBV7-7 and TRBJ2-7 provide the parts outside the CDR3, is GAGVSQSPRYKVTKRGQDVTLRCDPISSHATLYWYQQALGQGPEFLTYFNYEAQPDKSGLPSDRFSAERPEGSISTLTIQRTEQRDSAMYRCASSPVAGDYEQYFGPGTRLTVT.

This clonotype occurred many times. This chain uses TRBV24-1 with TRBJ2-7; 8 bases line up with TRBD1. The junction had 2 bases not matched to a gene; V was cut back by 4 bases and J by 1 base. This CDR3 comprises 14 residues. The germline CDR1 and CDR2 sequences are KGHDR and SFDVKD. CDR3 DNA: TGTGCCACCAGTGACCGGACAGGGTCCTACGAGCAGTACTTC. This translates into CATSDRTGSYEQYF.

This clonotype was observed many times. The chain couples TRBV4-3 to TRBJ1-2; perhaps TRBD1 as D (5 bases). Trimming cost V 3 bases and J 2 bases, with 13 bases left between them. Germline values: CDR1 LGHNA, CDR2 YSLEER. The CDR3 runs to 15 residues. The CDR3 sequence: CASSHDRSPNYGYTF. In DNA form, the CDR3 reads TGCGCCAGCAGCCACGACAGATCCCCCAACTATGGCTACACCTTC.

At least ten counts were recorded for this clonotype. The rearrangement uses TRBV5-1 and TRBJ1-2, with D unresolved. Trimming removed 0 bases from V and 4 bases from J, with 10 bases in between. There are 14 residues in the CDR3. Germline CDR1 SGHRS, CDR2 YFSETQ. The CDR3 spells CASSLDSNGYGYTF. The CDR3 DNA sequence: TGCGCCAGCAGCTTGGACAGCAATGGCTATGGCTACACCTTC.

This clonotype showed up just a few times. V is TRBV6-4 and J is TRBJ2-2, with D tentatively TRBD2 (6 bases). The germline V and J ends were trimmed by 2 bases and 5 bases, with 15 bases remaining between them. Germline V gene lookup returns CDR1 MRHNA and CDR2 SNTAGT. CDR3 length equals 16 residues. The CDR3: CASSDGGSGLTGELFF. CDR3 sequence (DNA): TGTGCCAGCAGTGACGGGGGTAGCGGATTAACCGGGGAGCTGTTTTTT.